The T cell receptor beta chain under discussion was sequenced for a study of CD8 T cells in Susac syndrome. Trimming cost V 3 bases and J 14 bases, with 14 bases left between them. The CDR3 has 11 amino acids. Germline V lookup: CDR1 SQVTM, CDR2 ANQGSEA. Sequencing of TCR beta was performed on blood CD8+ T cells and on blood CD4+ T cells. Random hexamers primed reverse transcription of about 0.45 to 1 ug RNA. A single record per CDR3 protein comes from TCRdb applying MiXCR to the immunoSEQ multiplex PCR reads. This repertoire shows about 150,000 distinct CDR3 sequences, approximately 96% found once; its top ten account for 0.2% to 0.25%.

This clonotype originated in a human donor with multiple sclerosis. V is TRBV29-1 and J is TRBJ2-1, with D tentatively TRBD2 (6 bases). Specimen: CD8+ T cells from PBMCs. The CDR3 spells CSVETRPGEFF. CDR3 DNA sequence: TGCAGCGTTGAGACTAGACCGGGGGAGTTCTTC.